The 26 T cell receptor beta chains presented below share a single source sample, sequenced in a study of cytomegalovirus exposure and HLA in healthy donors. The PCR employed 60 Vbeta primers together with 13 Jbeta primers. Using immunoSEQ multiplex PCR, the repertoire was profiled, and TCRdb retains in-frame clones only, with some absent. The top ten clones hold 3.8% of a sample with about 100,000 clones, 55% to 75% of them seen once. Material: PBMCs. These receptors all come from a man younger than 45 in good health and CMV-seropositive.

The J gene is TRBJ2-3, the V gene TRBV29-1; 11 bases are a match to TRBD2. Germline V gene data show CDR1 as SQVTM and CDR2 as ANQGSEA. V lost 6 bases to trimming and J lost 6 bases; unmatched junction nucleotides: 11. The CDR3 is 15 residues long. The CDR3 DNA follows: TGCAGCGTGGAAAGGGCTAGCGGGGGGAGGGATACGCAGTATTTT. Its translation is CSVERASGGRDTQYF.

V usage is TRBV4-1 and J usage is TRBJ1-6; no firm D call. Trimming pared 7 bases from V and 7 bases from J, leaving 17 bases between. This CDR3 comprises 15 residues. Germline V lookup: CDR1 MGHRA, CDR2 YSYEKL. Here the CDR3 DNA reads TGCGCCAGCAAATCGACGGAGATCGCGAATTCACCCCTCCACTTT. Protein product: CASKSTEIANSPLHF.

The chain combines TRBV5-1 with TRBJ1-2; maybe TRBD1 (5 bases). With 0 bases removed from V and 8 bases from J, the gap between germline ends came to 14 bases. This CDR3 is built from 14 residues. Germline V gene data show CDR1 as SGHRS and CDR2 as YFSETQ. For the CDR3, the DNA is TGCGCCAGCAGCTTGGAAGTGGGAGGGGAAGGCTACACCTTC. Its translation is CASSLEVGGEGYTF.

This chain joins TRBV20-1 and TRBJ2-5, with D possibly being TRBD2 (5 bases). The germline gives CDR1 DFQATT, CDR2 SNEGSKA (reference sequence). Trimming cost V 1 base and J 11 bases, with 8 bases left between them. This CDR3 has 10 amino acids. CDR3 loop: CSARGGHQYF. CDR3 sequence (DNA): TGCAGTGCTAGAGGAGGGCATCAGTACTTC.

This sequence joins TRBV9 and TRBJ2-3; TRBD2 is a possible D gene (6 bases). V was clipped by 0 bases and J by 0 bases, with 14 bases between them. The germline CDR1 and CDR2 sequences are SGDLS and YYNGEE. CDR3 length: 17 amino acids. Here the CDR3 reads CASSVDGGLMSTDTQYF. The CDR3 region has the DNA TGTGCCAGCAGCGTAGATGGGGGGTTAATGAGCACAGATACGCAGTATTTT.

CDR3 DNA sequence: TGTGCCAGCAGCCAAGACTGGACTGGTACGCAGTATTTT. Amino acid sequence: CASSQDWTGTQYF. V usage is TRBV14 and J usage is TRBJ2-3; tentatively, D is TRBD2 (5 bases). V lost 0 bases, J lost 8 bases, and 9 bases lay in between. Germline V gene data show CDR1 as SGHDN and CDR2 as FVKESK. The CDR3 spans 13 residues. Full variable domain (rest looked up from reference TRBV14 and TRBJ2-3): EAGVTQFPSHSVIEKGQTVTLRCDPISGHDNLYWYRRVMGKEIKFLLHFVKESKQDESGMPNNRFLAERTGGTYSTLKVQPAELEDSGVYFCASSQDWTGTQYFGPGTRLTVL.

The V and J genes are TRBV13 and TRBJ2-3, with 13 bases fitting TRBD2. With 4 bases clipped from V and 0 bases from J, the junction kept 10 bases outside the gene matches. This CDR3 is built from 19 residues. Germline values: CDR1 PRHDT, CDR2 FYEKMQ (reference sequence). CDR3 sequence (DNA): TGTGCCAGCAGCTGGCAAACTAGCGGGGGGGCCCATAGCACAGATACGCAGTATTTT. Protein product: CASSWQTSGGAHSTDTQYF.

The V and J genes are TRBV7-6 and TRBJ1-4; possibly TRBD1 for D (5 bases). Trimming pared 1 base from V and 7 bases from J, leaving 10 bases between. The CDR3 runs 14 residues. Germline V CDR1 and CDR2: SGHVS, FNYEAQ. The CDR3 here is CASSLGQPSEKLFF. CDR3 DNA sequence: TGTGCCAGCAGCTTAGGACAGCCCTCTGAAAAACTGTTTTTT.

This rearrangement joins TRBV7-8 to TRBJ2-5; 7 bases are shared with TRBD2. Germline trimming cut 5 bases from V and 3 bases from J; bases unmatched to any gene: 3. This CDR3 contains 13 residues. Germline V gives CDR1 SGHVS, CDR2 FQNEAQ. CDR3 region: CASSRDYKETQYF. CDR3 coding DNA: TGTGCCAGCAGCCGGGACTACAAAGAGACCCAGTACTTC. Full variable domain (remainder filled in from reference TRBV7-8 and TRBJ2-5): GAGVSQSPRYKVAKRGQDVALRCDPISGHVSLFWYQQALGQGPEFLTYFQNEAQLDKSGLPSDRFFAERPEGSVSTLKIQRTQQEDSAVYLCASSRDYKETQYFGPGTRLLVL.

The chain is built from TRBV6-1 and TRBJ2-1; 8 nucleotides match TRBD1. Germline V gives CDR1 MNHNS, CDR2 SASEGT. The J segment lost 0 bases and the V segment lost 0 bases, leaving 1 base of the junction unmatched. This CDR3 region has 16 residues. CDR3 DNA: TGTGCCAGCAGTGAAGCAACAGGGGGCTCCTACAATGAGCAGTTCTTC. Residues: CASSEATGGSYNEQFF.

The chain links TRBV11-1 to TRBJ2-7; unclear D gene. The CDR3 is 13 amino acids. Germline loops: CDR1 SGHAT, CDR2 FQDESV (reference sequence). The V end lost 1 base, the J end lost 7 bases, and 11 bases lay between the germline ends. This chain's CDR3 is CASSLDRSGEQYF. CDR3 in DNA: TGTGCCAGCAGCTTAGACAGATCTGGGGAGCAGTACTTC.

This clone was seen once. The gene calls are TRBV7-3 and TRBJ2-1, with 11 bases lining up with TRBD2. J lost 4 bases, V lost 5 bases, and 7 bases had no gene match. Germline V gene lookup returns CDR1 SGHTA and CDR2 FQGTGA. This CDR3 has 16 residues. CDR3 nucleotides: TGTGCCAGCAGCCAATTAGCGGGGGGGCCTTACAATGAGCAGTTCTTC. Amino acid sequence: CASSQLAGGPYNEQFF.

The chain uses TRBV19 and TRBJ1-6; no reliable D call. Per the germline V gene, CDR1 is LNHDA and CDR2 is SQIVND (reference sequence). The CDR3 covers 16 residues. V lost 5 bases and J lost 0, with 11 bases in between. CDR3 amino acids: CASSAGSRSYNSPLHF. The CDR3 DNA reads TGTGCCAGTAGTGCCGGGAGCCGCTCCTATAATTCACCCCTCCACTTT.

For the CDR3, the DNA is TGTGCCACCAGCAGATCCCTAACCTGGACAAGCGGGAATGAGCAGTTCTTC. Translating it yields CATSRSLTWTSGNEQFF. This chain uses TRBV15 with TRBJ2-1, with D perhaps matching TRBD2 (6 bases). Between the trimmed V and J ends, which lost 2 bases and 7 bases, there was a span of 21 bases. There are 17 residues in the CDR3. CDR1 is LNHNV, CDR2 YYDKDF, per germline (reference sequence).

The CDR3 nucleotides read TGTGCCAGCAGTTACTCGTCTGTGAGGACTGAAGCTTTCTTT. Translating gives CASSYSSVRTEAFF. J is TRBJ1-1 and V is TRBV6-5; no reliable D call. V dropped 0 bases and J dropped 5 bases, with 10 bases sitting between them. The CDR3 length is 14 residues. Germline CDR1 is MNHEY and CDR2 is SVGAGI.

This clone was seen only a few times. The V and J genes are TRBV9 and TRBJ2-7; D uncertain. Trimming took 0 bases from V and 5 from J, leaving 12 bases between them. CDR3 length: 14 amino acids. Germline V gene lookup returns CDR1 SGDLS and CDR2 YYNGEE. The CDR3 DNA reads as TGTGCCAGCAGCGTAGGAGCGTTGGTTAACGAGCAGTACTTC. Amino acid sequence: CASSVGALVNEQYF.

CDR3 sequence (DNA): TGTGCCAGCACTTCAGACCGAACAGGTGTTTTGCAGTATTTT. This translates into CASTSDRTGVLQYF. This chain uses TRBV21-1 with TRBJ2-3; TRBD1 reflects the table's D call only, with no check against the DNA. TRBV21-1 represents a pseudogene. This CDR3 region has 14 residues.

The chain uses TRBV6-1 and TRBJ2-5, with D possibly matching TRBD1 (6 bases). The CDR3 extends over 14 amino acids. V lost 5 bases, J lost 1 base, and 11 bases lay in between. CDR1 and CDR2 (germline): MNHNS, SASEGT. The CDR3 coding sequence is TGTGCCAGCAGTCTCGACAGGACCCAAGAGACCCAGTACTTC. This codes for CASSLDRTQETQYF.

This chain links TRBV19 with TRBJ1-6; TRBD1 might be the D (6 bases). V was trimmed by 6 bases and J by 7 bases, leaving 16 bases between them. The CDR3 contains 15 residues. Germline assignment: CDR1 LNHDA and CDR2 SQIVND (reference sequence). CDR3 coding DNA: TGTGCCAGTAGAAGGACAGTCCCCTCCAATTCACCCCTCCACTTT. This codes for CASRRTVPSNSPLHF. The full variable domain, completed using reference TRBV19 and TRBJ1-6, is DGGITQSPKYLFRKEGQNVTLSCEQNLNHDAMYWYRQDPGQGLRLIYYSQIVNDFQKGDIAEGYSVSREKKESFPLTVTSAQKNPTAFYLCASRRTVPSNSPLHFGNGTRLTVT.

The chain employs TRBV5-1 and TRBJ2-5; D may be TRBD2 (5 bases). This CDR3 spans 14 amino acids. V lost 0 bases to trimming and J lost 3 bases, with 9 bases between them. The germline V gene has CDR1 SGHRS and CDR2 YFSETQ. The CDR3 loop reads CASSLANSEETQYF. DNA of the CDR3: TGCGCCAGCAGCTTGGCCAATAGCGAAGAGACCCAGTACTTC.

There are a few counts of this clone. The chain uses TRBV5-1 and TRBJ2-5; 8 bases line up with TRBD1. This CDR3 spans 15 amino acids. From germline, CDR1 is SGHRS and CDR2 YFSETQ. Trimming removed 3 bases from V and 1 base from J; junction bases left unmatched: 5. The CDR3 here is CASSSWTGSQETQYF. For the CDR3, the DNA is TGCGCCAGCAGCTCGTGGACAGGGTCCCAAGAGACCCAGTACTTC.

The V gene is TRBV27, the J gene TRBJ2-1; 7 bases are shared with TRBD1. Per germline, CDR1 MNHEY and CDR2 SMNVEV (reference sequence). CDR3 length: 14 amino acids. V dropped 5 bases and J dropped 6; count of bases not matched to a gene: 7. The CDR3 nucleotides are TGTGCCAGCAGTCTCTCGACAGGGAGCAATGAGCAGTTCTTC. This sequence encodes CASSLSTGSNEQFF.

This clone was observed a handful of times. V is TRBV5-1 and J is TRBJ2-5; D is possibly TRBD2 (7 bases). Germline V gives CDR1 SGHRS, CDR2 YFSETQ. The CDR3 runs to 14 residues. V lost 7 bases and J lost 4, with 17 bases in between. CDR3 loop: CASGGASQGETQYF. The CDR3 DNA reads as TGCGCCAGCGGGGGGGCGAGTCAGGGAGAGACCCAGTACTTC.

The gene calls are TRBV2 and TRBJ2-4; TRBD2 agrees at 8 bases. Trimming at V came to 8 bases and at J to 7 bases, leaving 7 bases not matched to a gene. Germline V gene data show CDR1 as SNHLY and CDR2 as FYNNEI. The CDR3 contains 13 residues. This CDR3 is CASVAGGSNIQYF. The CDR3 coding sequence is TGTGCCAGCGTTGCGGGGGGATCGAACATTCAGTACTTC.

J is TRBJ2-2 and V is TRBV5-1, with 10 bases that match TRBD2. This CDR3 has 16 residues. Germline assignment: CDR1 SGHRS and CDR2 YFSETQ. J was trimmed by 6 bases and V by 4 bases; bases with no gene match: 9. The CDR3 loop reads CASSPPGLATAGELFF. The CDR3, as DNA: TGCGCCAGCAGCCCGCCGGGACTAGCGACCGCCGGGGAGCTGTTTTTT.

By proportion, this clone is medium-sized. The CDR3 bases are TGTGCCAGCAGCACAACAGGGGTCAATTCACCCCTCCACTTT. Its translation is CASSTTGVNSPLHF. J is TRBJ1-6 and V is TRBV5-6, with TRBD1 matching 7 bases. CDR1 and CDR2 from the germline V gene are SGHDT and YYEEEE. Germline trimming cut 4 bases from V and 7 bases from J; bases unmatched to any gene: 5. CDR3 length equals 14 residues.